This entry is about one TCR beta chain. Its antigen is not identified. This specimen belongs to a study of chemoradiotherapy in HPV16-positive cancers. Study context: Candidate HPV-specific clones and shared TCR motifs came from a couple of HPV16-positive patients. Study-wide points: During treatment, candidate HPV-specific clones and E7-related motifs expanded in tumor. Only two HPV16-positive patients supplied the functional HPV-specificity definition.

The germline V gene encodes CDR1 SGHTA and CDR2 FQGNSA. V was clipped by 5 bases and J by 1 base, with 8 bases between them. The CDR3 has 13 residues. This table comes from immunoSEQ multiplex PCR, and its TCRdb copy is limited to in-frame clones, with some not included. Here the sample spans roughly 3,500 clones, about four fifths being singletons. The sample was acquired from a patient who underwent chemoradiotherapy. The V and J genes are TRBV7-2 and TRBJ1-1; no reliable D call. This TCR was sampled from a human donor with HPV-associated anogenital cancer. CDR3 loop: CASSRGRNTEAFF. The DNA for the CDR3 is TGTGCCAGCAGCCGAGGGCGGAACACTGAAGCTTTCTTT.